These 25 T cell receptor beta chains were all obtained from the same sample, sequenced in a study of cytomegalovirus exposure and HLA in healthy donors. Primers: 60 Vbeta forward and 13 Jbeta reverse. Profiling relied on immunoSEQ multiplex PCR, and the TCRdb table lists in-frame clones only, not all of them. The sample holds 150,000 to 200,000 clones, around 90% seen once. Sequencing was performed on PBMCs. The receptor set was obtained from a woman aged 18-29 years in good health and CMV-seronegative.

The chain couples TRBV23-1 to TRBJ1-5; possible D gene TRBD1, 6 bases. TRBV23-1 falls under the ORF class, with uncertain function. V was clipped by 3 bases and J by 3 bases, with 21 bases between them. This CDR3 region has 18 residues. Here the CDR3 DNA reads TGCGCCAGCAGTCAGTGGGACAAGCTCCCTTCCTCCAATCAGCCCCAGCATTTT. Amino acids: CASSQWDKLPSSNQPQHF.

The DNA for the CDR3 is TGTGCCAGCAGCTTAGGAGGACTAAAAGGGACCCAGTACTTC. Its protein product is CASSLGGLKGTQYF. This sequence joins TRBV11-2 and TRBJ2-5; the D gene is possibly TRBD2 (6 bases). V lost 1 base and J lost 7, with 13 bases in between. Germline lookup yields CDR1 SGHAT and CDR2 FQNNGV. The CDR3 sequence is 14 residues long.

This clone was seen once. The chain combines TRBV19 with TRBJ2-7; 9 bases map to TRBD2. This CDR3 is built from 13 residues. Germline V gene data show CDR1 as LNHDA and CDR2 as SQIVND (reference sequence). After removal of 3 bases from V and 7 bases from J, the junction contained 4 bases not matched to a gene. In DNA, the CDR3 is TGTGCCAGTAGTATTCCGGGACTAGCAGAGCAGTACTTC. Translated, it gives CASSIPGLAEQYF.

The chain employs TRBV5-6 and TRBJ2-5; D perhaps matches TRBD2 (7 bases). CDR1 and CDR2 (germline): SGHDT, YYEEEE. This CDR3 is 17 amino acids long. V lost 2 bases, J lost 2 bases, and 19 bases lay in between. CDR3 in DNA: TGTGCCAGCAGCTTCCGCCGGGGAGGGGGGACTCAAGAGACCCAGTACTTC. It codes for CASSFRRGGGTQETQYF.

The V gene is TRBV7-6, the J gene TRBJ2-7, with D possibly being TRBD1 (6 bases). Germline V lookup: CDR1 SGHVS, CDR2 FNYEAQ. This CDR3 contains 18 residues. V dropped 0 bases and J dropped 5 bases, with 23 bases sitting between them. The CDR3 reads CASSLASHPIPGQDEQYF. In DNA, the CDR3 is TGTGCCAGCAGCTTAGCCTCCCACCCCATCCCGGGACAAGACGAGCAGTACTTC.

A remark on this clone: Additional DNA sequences in this sample encode the identical CDR3. The rearrangement joins TRBV18 to TRBJ2-7; D may be TRBD1 (6 bases). Per germline, CDR1 KGHSH and CDR2 LQKENI. V gave up 2 bases and J gave up 2 bases, with 10 bases separating them. The CDR3 is 14 residues long. The CDR3 here is CASSPSRGPYEQYF. The CDR3 DNA reads as TGTGCCAGCTCACCATCCAGGGGACCCTACGAGCAGTACTTC.

The chain combines TRBV7-2 with TRBJ2-7; 9 bases agree with TRBD1. V trimming: 3 bases; J trimming: 4 bases; junction bases outside the gene matches: 10. CDR1 SGHTA and CDR2 FQGNSA come from the germline V gene. The CDR3 has 16 amino acids. The CDR3 sequence is CASSLAAGTGWYEQYF. The CDR3 nucleotides read TGTGCCAGCAGCTTGGCCGCCGGGACAGGGTGGTACGAGCAGTACTTC.

The rearrangement joins TRBV6-5 to TRBJ1-1; D is unresolved. The germline V and J ends were trimmed by 0 bases and 4 bases, with 12 bases remaining between them. The CDR3 sequence is 15 residues long. Per the germline V gene, CDR1 is MNHEY and CDR2 is SVGAGI. The chain's CDR3 is CASSYSWKGGTEAFF. DNA for the CDR3: TGTGCCAGCAGTTACTCGTGGAAAGGAGGCACTGAAGCTTTCTTT.

This clone was counted once. The chain has TRBV28 and TRBJ2-5; tentatively, D is TRBD2 (6 bases). Germline-derived CDR1 and CDR2 are MDHEN and SYDVKM. Trimming left V 6 bases short and J 3 bases short, with 14 bases between. The CDR3 is 14 amino acids. Here the CDR3 reads CASSSGLRKETQYF. The CDR3 nucleotides read TGTGCCAGCAGCTCGGGACTCAGGAAAGAGACCCAGTACTTC.

This clone was counted between two and nine times. The rearrangement links TRBV6-5 to TRBJ1-5, with D uncertain. V lost 6 bases, J lost 6 bases, and 12 bases lay in between. CDR1 and CDR2 from the germline V gene are MNHEY and SVGAGI. The CDR3 contains 13 residues. The CDR3 DNA reads TGTGCCAGCAGCCCCACAAGTGGTCAGCCCCAGCATTTT. As protein: CASSPTSGQPQHF.

The chain has TRBV10-1 and TRBJ1-2; D is perhaps TRBD1 (6 bases). Germline V gene sequence: CDR1 WNHNN, CDR2 SYGVQD (reference sequence). V was cut by 0 bases and J by 6 bases, with 14 bases left in between. This CDR3 has 15 residues. CDR3 bases: TGCGCCAGCAGTGAGTCGCCCGGGGGGCAAGATGGCTACACCTTC. Translating gives CASSESPGGQDGYTF.

The chain is built from TRBV7-3 and TRBJ1-1; a weak D match, TRBD1 (6 bases). V shed 5 bases and J shed 5 bases, with 15 bases lying between them. Germline V CDR1 and CDR2: SGHTA, FQGTGA. The CDR3 runs 14 residues. DNA for the CDR3: TGTGCCAGCAGCCCCCGGGGGGGCACGACTGAAGCTTTCTTT. It is translated as CASSPRGGTTEAFF.

The chain is built from TRBV27 and TRBJ1-1; D perhaps matches TRBD1 (5 bases). Trimming cost V 1 base and J 5 bases, with 11 bases left between them. This CDR3 is 14 amino acids long. Germline CDR1 and CDR2: MNHEY and SMNVEV (reference sequence). Here the CDR3 reads CASSLYWGGTEAFF. The CDR3 nucleotides read TGTGCCAGCAGTTTATACTGGGGGGGGACTGAAGCTTTCTTT.

In nucleotides, the CDR3 is TGTGCCATCAGCCTAGGGGACAGGGGAGGCGAGACCCAGTACTTC. This sequence encodes CAISLGDRGGETQYF. This rearrangement joins TRBV6-1 to TRBJ2-5; 10 bases are a match to TRBD1. Germline trimming cut 10 bases from V and 5 bases from J; bases unmatched to any gene: 13. The CDR3 contains 15 residues. Per the germline V gene, CDR1 is MNHNS and CDR2 is SASEGT.

The sample holds a few counts of this clone. The CDR3 spells CASSLGAGSYGYTF. The CDR3 bases are TGCGCCAGCAGCTTGGGTGCCGGGTCCTATGGCTACACCTTC. The chain recombines TRBV5-1 with TRBJ1-2, with D hard to call. The CDR3 is 14 amino acids. Trimming removed 0 bases at V and 4 bases at J, with 10 bases between. CDR1 is SGHRS and CDR2 is YFSETQ in the germline V gene.

V usage is TRBV30 and J usage is TRBJ2-5, with D tentatively TRBD1 (5 bases). CDR1 is GTSNPN, CDR2 SVGIG, per germline (reference sequence). V was shortened by 4 bases and J by 5 bases, with 11 bases between the two germline ends. The CDR3 is 12 residues long. Here the CDR3 DNA reads TGTGCCTGGAAAGGGGTGGCGGAGACCCAGTACTTC. Amino acids: CAWKGVAETQYF.

The rearrangement links TRBV28 to TRBJ2-2; TRBD1 matches at 10 bases. The CDR3 spans 14 residues. Trimming at V came to 6 bases and at J to 8 bases, leaving 6 bases not matched to a gene. Germline V lookup: CDR1 MDHEN, CDR2 SYDVKM. DNA for the CDR3: TGTGCCAGCAGCGTTGGGACAGGGGCGGGGGAGCTGTTTTTT. This encodes CASSVGTGAGELFF.

The chain has TRBV7-9 and TRBJ1-2; D remains unclear. The CDR3 totals 14 residues. The germline V and J ends were trimmed by 5 bases and 2 bases, with 12 bases remaining between them. Germline V gene data show CDR1 as SEHNR and CDR2 as FQNEAQ (reference sequence). CDR3 residues: CASSDRGRNYGYTF. The DNA for the CDR3 is TGTGCCAGCAGCGACCGGGGTCGCAACTATGGCTACACCTTC.

V gene TRBV9 combines with J gene TRBJ2-7; D perhaps matches TRBD2 (6 bases). CDR1 SGDLS and CDR2 YYNGEE come from the germline V gene. The CDR3 runs 13 residues. V lost 3 bases to trimming and J lost 7 bases, with 14 bases between them. The CDR3 nucleotides read TGTGCCAGCAGCGCCAGGGACTTTGGGGAGCAGTACTTC. Its protein product is CASSARDFGEQYF.

This sequence joins TRBV30 and TRBJ1-6; D unclear. The CDR3 covers 15 residues. Trimming removed 0 bases from V and 8 bases from J, with 14 bases in between. In germline, CDR1 is GTSNPN, CDR2 SVGIG (reference sequence). CDR3: CAWSVQRARDSPLHF. CDR3 DNA sequence: TGTGCCTGGAGTGTACAGCGGGCTAGAGATTCACCCCTCCACTTT. Complete variable domain (other parts from reference TRBV30 and TRBJ1-6): SQTIHQWPATLVQPVGSPLSLECTVEGTSNPNLYWYRQAAGRGLQLLFYSVGIGQISSEVPQNLSASRPQDRQFILSSKKLLLSDSGFYLCAWSVQRARDSPLHFGNGTRLTVT.

This clone was recorded only once. The chain is built from TRBV5-4 and TRBJ2-2; 8 bases are shared with TRBD2. The CDR3 runs to 16 residues. Germline CDR1 and CDR2: SGHNT and YYREEE (reference sequence). The V gene end was trimmed by 1 base and the J gene end by 2 bases; junction bases not matched to a gene: 4. The CDR3 loop is CASSLTAGGNTGELFF. CDR3 sequence (DNA): TGTGCCAGCAGCTTGACTGCGGGGGGTAACACCGGGGAGCTGTTTTTT.

V usage is TRBV5-4 and J usage is TRBJ1-4; no firm D call. CDR1 and CDR2 (germline): SGHNT, YYREEE (reference sequence). The CDR3 covers 17 residues. The V and J ends lost 0 bases and 2 bases respectively, with 14 bases between them. CDR3 DNA sequence: TGTGCCAGCAGCTTGGGCCCCCGGGAGGAGACTAATGAAAAACTGTTTTTT. Translation gives CASSLGPREETNEKLFF.

This clone was detected once. The chain links TRBV28 to TRBJ1-2; D perhaps matches TRBD1 (6 bases). The V end was cut by 3 bases, the J end by 2 bases, with 10 bases between. CDR3 length equals 14 residues. CDR1 is MDHEN, CDR2 SYDVKM, per germline. CDR3 loop: CASSFPGTNYGYTF. The CDR3, as DNA: TGTGCCAGCAGTTTCCCCGGGACAAACTATGGCTACACCTTC.

J is TRBJ2-3 and V is TRBV5-1, with 7 bases lining up with TRBD2. Germline V gene data show CDR1 as SGHRS and CDR2 as YFSETQ. CDR3 length: 17 residues. V gave up 5 bases and J gave up 4 bases; unmatched junction bases: 16. The CDR3 reads CASRAGVSGPPADTQYF. In nucleotides, the CDR3 is TGCGCCAGCAGGGCGGGAGTTAGCGGGCCTCCGGCAGATACGCAGTATTTT.

The CDR3 region is CASSWRGQGFTEAFF. The DNA for the CDR3 is TGTGCCAGCAGCTGGAGAGGACAGGGGTTCACTGAAGCTTTCTTT. The chain has TRBV7-2 and TRBJ1-1; 9 bases agree with TRBD1. The CDR3 totals 15 residues. V lost 4 bases and J lost 4; bases outside the gene matches: 7. Germline CDR1 and CDR2: SGHTA and FQGNSA.